This T cell receptor beta chain was sequenced in a study of T cell changes during pregnancy in multiple sclerosis. CDR1 and CDR2 from the germline V gene are MNHEY and SVGAGI. The CDR3 has 16 residues. Trimming shortened V by 0 bases and J by 3 bases, and 12 bases separated the two germline ends. Data came from immunoSEQ multiplex PCR; TCRdb stores just in-frame clones and leaves some out. The sample comprises about 17,000 clones, approximately 85% of which are singletons, and over 9.5% rests with the top ten. The receptor comes from a female donor in good health, enrolled as a control in a pregnancy study. This specimen consisted of CD8+ T cells from peripheral blood mononuclear cells, obtained after pregnancy. The V call is TRBV6-5, the J call TRBJ1-3; TRBD1 might be the D (6 bases). The CDR3 spells CASSYSSGDGGNTIYF. CDR3 sequence (DNA): TGTGCCAGCAGTTACTCCTCAGGGGATGGTGGAAACACCATATATTTT.